A selection of T cell receptor beta chains follows, all from one sample in a study of identical twins. TCRdb redid the calling of the 5' RACE reads with MiXCR, one entry per CDR3 protein. In the table there are over 200,000 distinct CDR3 sequences, over 5.5% of which are singletons. These data were also reused for a study on T cells expressing NK-cell markers.

The sample consisted of CD8+ T cells sorted from blood. Receptors originate from a woman aged 18-29 years in good health. The CDR3 runs from the conserved cysteine through the conserved F or W. A D gene is named only where the DNA matches it firmly. Where a row states a size, it is once, few, many or the class of an expanded clone; other rows omit it.

j_call clone_size d_call v_call cdr3_nt cdr3_aa
TRBJ1-5 NA NA TRBV7-9 TGTGCCAGCAGCTCCCCAGGTGGGGGCCAGCCCCAGCATTTT CASSSPGGGQPQHF
TRBJ1-1 many TRBD1 TRBV12-3/TRBV12-4 TGTGCCAGCAGTTTCGGGACAGCAGGCACTGAAGCTTTCTTT CASSFGTAGTEAFF
TRBJ1-5 NA NA TRBV19 TGTGCCAGTTGCGAGATTTGGTGGAATCAGCCCCAGCATTTT CASCEIWWNQPQHF
TRBJ2-5 few NA TRBV7-9 TGTGCCAGCAGCTTGGGGCAGGCCAGTTCCCAGTACTTC CASSLGQASSQYF
TRBJ2-1 NA NA TRBV7-3 TGTGCCAGCAGCTTACGGGGCGGCAGGGTATTAGATGAGCAGTTCTTC CASSLRGGRVLDEQFF
TRBJ2-1 many NA TRBV5-1 TGCGCCAGCAGCTTGGTGGTCGGTCAGGATGAGCAGTTCTTC CASSLVVGQDEQFF
TRBJ2-3 many TRBD1 TRBV13 TGTGCCAGCAGCTTAGACCTTCAGGGGGCGCGGGGCGTTCAGCAGTATTTT CASSLDLQGARGVQQYF
TRBJ2-1 NA TRBD2 TRBV27 TGTGCCAGCAGTCAAGGACTAGCGGGGGGGGGAGAGCAGTTCTTC CASSQGLAGGGEQFF
TRBJ1-2 NA NA TRBV9 TGTGCCAGCAGCGTACCCGGAAACGCGGATGGCTACACCTTC CASSVPGNADGYTF
TRBJ2-6 NA NA TRBV9 TGTGCCAGCAGCGGGACTGAAAACTCTGGGGCCAACGTCCTGACTTTC CASSGTENSGANVLTF
TRBJ2-1 few NA TRBV6-5 TGTGCCAGCAGCCACACAGAGAATGAGCAGTTCTTC CASSHTENEQFF
TRBJ2-2 few NA TRBV9 TGTGCCACCGGTACTGGAGGCGGGGAGCTGTTTTTT CATGTGGGELFF
TRBJ2-1 NA NA TRBV7-8 TGTGCCAGCAGCTTGGTCCACTCCGGTTTGAATGAGCAGTTCTTC CASSLVHSGLNEQFF
TRBJ2-2 few NA TRBV6-2/TRBV6-3 TGTGCCAGCAGTTACGCGGGCGACGGCACCGGGGAGCTGTTTTTT CASSYAGDGTGELFF
TRBJ2-5 few TRBD2 TRBV10-3 TGTGCCACCTTTCCTTGGGGTAGCGGGAGAGAGAGCGAGACCCAGTACTTC CATFPWGSGRESETQYF
TRBJ2-1 many TRBD2 TRBV20-1 TGCAGTGCTAGGGGGGAGGGGTACAATGAGCAGTTCTTC CSARGEGYNEQFF
TRBJ2-5 NA NA TRBV9 TGTGCCAGCAGCGTTGAGGGAAGAGAGACCCAGTACTTC CASSVEGRETQYF
TRBJ1-2 few NA TRBV20-1 TGCAGTGCTACTGGGAGTAAGGGGGAAATCTATGGCTACACCTTC CSATGSKGEIYGYTF
TRBJ2-7 many NA TRBV7-9 TGTGCCAGCAGCTTAAGAGAACGGGAGCAGTACTTC CASSLREREQYF
TRBJ2-1 NA NA TRBV24-1 TGTGCCACCAGTGATCCACGACTAGTGAATGAGCAGTTCTTC CATSDPRLVNEQFF
TRBJ2-7 few TRBD1 TRBV5-5 TGTGCCAGCAGCTTCTACAGGGGGGTAGGCTACGAGCAGTACTTC CASSFYRGVGYEQYF
TRBJ1-1 many TRBD1 TRBV18 TGTGCCAGCTCACCAGGAAACAGGGGGACCACTGAAGCTTTCTTT CASSPGNRGTTEAFF
TRBJ1-2 NA NA TRBV6-1 TGTGCCACCTCGATGGTGGCAGCTAACTATGGCTACACCTTC CATSMVAANYGYTF
TRBJ2-2 few NA TRBV9 TGTGCCAGCAGCGTAGTGGACACCGGGGAGCTGTTTTTT CASSVVDTGELFF
TRBJ2-4 few NA TRBV7-9 TGTGCCAGCAGCTTCGAAGGGCTGCTAGCCAAAAACATTCAGTACTTC CASSFEGLLAKNIQYF
TRBJ2-1 few TRBD2 TRBV27 TGTGCCAGCAGTTTTGGACTAGTTTCCTACAATGAGCAGTTCTTC CASSFGLVSYNEQFF
TRBJ2-1 NA TRBD2 TRBV12-3/TRBV12-4 TGTGCCAGCAGTTTAGGGCCACTAGCGGGAGGGGGAAGCTCCTACAATGAGCAGTTCTTC CASSLGPLAGGGSSYNEQFF
TRBJ1-1 many TRBD1 TRBV7-9 TGTGCCAGCAGCTTACCCAGGGGGACTGAAGCTTTCTTT CASSLPRGTEAFF
TRBJ2-7 many NA TRBV20-1 TGCAGTGCTAGAGATATTGGGGGAAAATACGAGCAGTACTTC CSARDIGGKYEQYF
TRBJ1-5 many NA TRBV5-5 TGTGCCAGCAGCTTGGCCGGAGGGCAGGGCTATAGCAATCAGCCCCAGCATTTT CASSLAGGQGYSNQPQHF
TRBJ1-4 NA NA TRBV12-3/TRBV12-4 TGTGCCAGCAGAACAGAGATGGCAACTAATGAAAAACTGTTTTTT CASRTEMATNEKLFF
TRBJ2-3 many NA TRBV27 TGTGCCAGCAGTTTGAGAGGGCATAGCACAGATACGCAGTATTTT CASSLRGHSTDTQYF
TRBJ2-5 few NA TRBV5-6 TGTGCCAGCAGCTTGGGGCAGGGGAGTAGGGCCCAGTACTTC CASSLGQGSRAQYF
TRBJ2-7 NA TRBD2 TRBV7-3 TGTGCCAGCAGCTCTAGCGGGGGGAGCTCCTACGAGCAGTACTTC CASSSSGGSSYEQYF
TRBJ2-1 many NA TRBV12-3/TRBV12-4 TGTGCCAGCAGTCGTAATGAGCAGTTCTTC CASSRNEQFF
TRBJ2-3 few NA TRBV2 TGTGCCAGCAGTGAATGGAACAGCGCAGATACGCAGTATTTT CASSEWNSADTQYF
TRBJ2-3 NA TRBD2 TRBV9 TGTGCCAGCAGCGTAGCGCTAGCGGGAGTCCGAGATACGCAGTATTTT CASSVALAGVRDTQYF
TRBJ2-1 NA TRBD2 TRBV29-1 TGCAGCGTTCACGGGACTAGCGGGGGGGCCAAGAATGAGCAGTTCTTC CSVHGTSGGAKNEQFF
TRBJ2-2 few TRBD2 TRBV9 TGTGCCAGCAGCATTCCGGGACTAGGGGCGGAGCTGTTTTTT CASSIPGLGAELFF
TRBJ1-1 few TRBD1 TRBV4-1 TGCGCCAGCAGCCAACAGGGGGACACTGAAGCTTTCTTT CASSQQGDTEAFF
TRBJ2-1 NA NA TRBV30 TGTGCCTGGAGTGTACTAGAGGGGATGATCCTGTTCTTC CAWSVLEGMILFF
TRBJ1-1 NA NA TRBV20-1 TGCAGTGCCTTGGGGGAGTCGGACACTGAAGCTTTCTTT CSALGESDTEAFF
TRBJ2-1 many NA TRBV12-3/TRBV12-4 TGTGCCAGCAGTTGGGTCCCTCCCTACAATGAGCAGTTCTTC CASSWVPPYNEQFF
TRBJ2-3 few NA TRBV13 TGTGCCAGCAGCTCCCGATATGGAAGGACAGATACGCAGTATTTT CASSSRYGRTDTQYF
TRBJ2-3 few TRBD2 TRBV6-5 TGTGCCAGCAGTTACACGCAGCGGGAGGGCCAAGATACGCAGTATTTT CASSYTQREGQDTQYF
TRBJ2-5 many NA TRBV12-3/TRBV12-4 TGTGCCAGCAGGGGGCAGGAGACCCAGTACTTC CASRGQETQYF
TRBJ2-1 NA TRBD2 TRBV12-3/TRBV12-4 TGTGCCAGCAGTTTTCCGGGACTAGCGGGGGGTAATGAGCAGTTCTTC CASSFPGLAGGNEQFF
TRBJ1-2 few NA TRBV9 TGTGCCAGCAGCCCCCAAGGGGGATTTAACTATGGCTACACCTTC CASSPQGGFNYGYTF
TRBJ1-2 few NA TRBV7-9 TGTGCCAGCAGCTTTTGGACGGAGGCAGATGGCTACACCTTC CASSFWTEADGYTF
TRBJ1-2 NA NA TRBV9 TGTGCCAGCAGCGGTACGGGGAGCTATGGCTACACCTTC CASSGTGSYGYTF
TRBJ2-2 few TRBD1 TRBV6-1 TGTGCCAGCAGTGACCCTGGGACAGCCGCCGGGGAGCTGTTTTTT CASSDPGTAAGELFF
TRBJ2-1 NA NA TRBV4-3 TGCGCCAGCACTTTGGGGCAGGGGTACGACAATGAGCAGTTCTTC CASTLGQGYDNEQFF
TRBJ2-5 few TRBD2 TRBV5-5 TGTGCCAGCAACCTAGCGGGAGAAGGAGAGACCCAGTACTTC CASNLAGEGETQYF